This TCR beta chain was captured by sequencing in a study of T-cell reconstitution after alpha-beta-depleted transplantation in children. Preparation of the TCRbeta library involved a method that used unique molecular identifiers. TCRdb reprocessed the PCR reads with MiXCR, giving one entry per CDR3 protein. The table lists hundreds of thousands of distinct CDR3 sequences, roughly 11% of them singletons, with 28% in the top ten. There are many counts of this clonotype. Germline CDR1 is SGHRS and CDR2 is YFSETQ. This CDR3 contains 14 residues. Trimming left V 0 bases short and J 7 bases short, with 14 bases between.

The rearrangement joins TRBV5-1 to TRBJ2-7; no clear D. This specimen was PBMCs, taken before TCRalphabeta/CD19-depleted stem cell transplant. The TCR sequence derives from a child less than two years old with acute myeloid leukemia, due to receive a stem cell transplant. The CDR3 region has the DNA TGCGCCAGCAGCTTGGGGTACGTGCGTTATGAGCAGTACTTC. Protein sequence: CASSLGYVRYEQYF.